The 27 T cell receptor delta chains below were found in one sample sequenced in a study of γδ T cells in repeated Plasmodium falciparum infection. TCRdb processed the multiplex PCR reads again with the CATT caller. Among around 57,000 delta-chain clones listed, approximately 1.5% were seen once. Vgamma9/Vdelta2+ and Vdelta2-negative gammadelta T cells were flow-sorted from PBMC for bulk sequencing. The sequencing sample was made of gamma-delta T cells from blood. The receptors were gathered from a pool of human donors (malaria-infected and uninfected, not separated).

At least ten counts were recorded for this clone. A far larger clone is just one base off, so this is likely a read error. This sample also contains other DNA sequences that code for the same CDR3. J is TRDJ1 and V is TRDV1; TRDD2 aligns across 9 bases. Trimming at V came to 0 bases and at J to 2 bases, leaving 22 bases not matched to a gene. The V gene's germline CDR1 is TSWWSYY and CDR2 QGS. CDR3 length: 22 amino acids. The CDR3 sequence is CALGELHTTRLPTFSFTDKLIF. In DNA, the CDR3 is TGTGCTCTTGGGGAACTGCATACCACCCGCCTTCCTACCTTCAGTTTTACCGATAAACTCATCTTT.

This clone has just a few counts. One base separates it from a far larger clone, so it is likely a read error. Different DNA sequences within this sample yield the same CDR3. The chain uses TRAV38-2/DV8 and TRDJ1; 7 bases agree with TRDD3. The J gene, not given by TCRdb, was assigned here from a germline match of the nucleotide sequence. This CDR3 is 22 amino acids long. Unmatched junction bases numbered 30, after V lost 7 bases and J lost 0 bases. Germline assignment: CDR1 TSESDYY and CDR2 QEAYKQQN. This chain's CDR3 is CAYRPFLFGKHWGPQYTDKLIF. CDR3 DNA: TGTGCTTATCGCCCATTCCTGTTCGGAAAGCACTGGGGACCTCAGTACACCGATAAACTCATCTTT.

This clone was counted at least ten times. TCRdb's protein, taken from a much larger clone, differs from this DNA's translation at residue 11, likely owing to a read error; the protein displayed comes from the DNA. This chain's CDR3 is CACDTGGDKLTF. Written as DNA, the CDR3 is TGTGCCTGTGACACCGGGGGCGATAAACTCACCTTT. V and J are TRDV2 and TRDJ1, with a possible D match to TRDD3 (5 bases). CDR3 size: 12 residues. CDR1 and CDR2 (germline): GEAIGNYY, EKD.

The table lists this clone with a few counts. TCRdb shows a much larger clone's protein in place of this DNA's translation, and the two differ at residue 10, likely through a read error; the protein shown is translated from the DNA. V gene TRDV1 combines with J gene TRDJ1; 13 nucleotides align to TRDD3. The CDR3 extends over 23 amino acids. V shed 0 bases and J 5 bases; nucleotides not matched to a gene: 24. Germline V gives CDR1 TSWWSYY, CDR2 QGS. CDR3 in DNA: TGTGCTCTTGGGGAACTAGTTAGGCCTCCCTACTTTTTCCACTGGGGGATACGGGATAAACTCATCTTT. Translation: CALGELVRPPYFFHWGIRDKLIF.

With respect to this clone: A far larger clone is one base from this, pointing to a likely read error. Other DNA sequences from this sample encode an identical CDR3 as well. This chain uses TRDV1 with TRDJ1; weak D call: TRDD3 (6 bases). TCRdb leaves out the J gene; it was filled in here by matching the DNA to germline. Germline CDR1 reads TSWWSYY; CDR2 reads QGS. CDR3 length: 20 amino acids. The CDR3 is CALGEPKKWVWGPYTDKLIF. In DNA, the CDR3 is TGTGCCCTTGGGGAACCCAAAAAGTGGGTCTGGGGACCGTACACCGATAAACTCATCTTT.

This clone was counted between two and nine times. The TCRdb protein, from a much larger clone, departs from this DNA's translation at residue 17, likely by read error; the protein shown derives from the DNA. This CDR3 is CALGDGLHKFGGPPVPSLYTDKLIF. The DNA for the CDR3 is TGTGCTCTTGGGGATGGCCTTCACAAATTTGGGGGACCCCCCGTACCATCCTTGTACACCGATAAACTCATCTTT. This sequence joins TRDV1 and TRDJ1; TRDD3 aligns across 7 bases. The germline gives CDR1 TSWWSYY, CDR2 QGS. The CDR3 spans 25 residues. V lost 3 bases to trimming and J lost 0 bases; unmatched junction nucleotides: 34.

This clone has ten or more counts. TCRdb pairs this DNA with a much larger clone's protein that differs at residue 11, likely a read error; the protein shown was translated from the DNA. Written as DNA, the CDR3 is TGTGCCTGTGACACCTTACTGGGGGACCCATTCACCGATAAACTCATCTTT. Amino acid sequence: CACDTLLGDPFTDKLIF. The chain employs TRDV2 and TRDJ1, with TRDD3 identical over 9 bases. Germline loops: CDR1 GEAIGNYY, CDR2 EKD. The V and J ends lost 0 bases and 1 base, in that order; junction bases with no gene match: 8. The CDR3 contains 17 residues.

In this sample, this clone turned up many times. One base separates it from a far larger clone, so it is likely a read error. The identical CDR3 is also encoded by other nucleotide sequences in the sample. The chain has TRDV1 and TRDJ1; tentative D call: TRDD3 (5 bases). CDR1 and CDR2 (germline): TSWWSYY, QGS. V dropped 2 bases and J dropped 0 bases, with 22 bases sitting between them. The CDR3 totals 19 residues. The CDR3 sequence is CALGEDISGIPPYTDKLIF. The CDR3, as DNA: TGTGCTCTTGGGGAAGATATCTCTGGGATTCCCCCGTACACCGATAAACTCATCTTT.

This clone was counted ten times or more. Possible read error: a much larger clone is one base away. The same CDR3 arises from other DNA sequences in this sample as well. The rearrangement links TRAV38-2/DV8 to TRDJ1; 8 nucleotides match TRDD3. The V gene end was trimmed by 4 bases and the J gene end by 1 base; junction bases not matched to a gene: 9. This CDR3 has 16 residues. Germline values: CDR1 TSESDYY, CDR2 QEAYKQQN. CDR3 sequence: CAYRLRLGDFTDKLIF. As DNA, the CDR3 is TGTGCTTATAGGCTACGCCTGGGGGACTTCACCGATAAACTCATCTTT.

In its sample, this clone was seen many times. The protein given by TCRdb reflects a much larger clone and differs at residue 11 from this DNA's translation, likely from a read error; the protein shown is the DNA's translation. The chain has TRDV1 and TRDJ1; the D gene is possibly TRDD3 (6 bases). Germline lookup yields CDR1 TSWWSYY and CDR2 QGS. V was trimmed by 6 bases and J by 3 bases, leaving 20 bases between them. The CDR3 runs to 16 residues. CDR3 sequence (DNA): TGTGCTCTTGGACTAACCGTCTACTGGGCTGCCGATAAACTCATCTTT. Translated, it gives CALGLTVYWAADKLIF.

This clone was detected a few times. TCRdb's protein for this DNA is that of a much larger clone and differs from the translation at residue 8, likely a read error; the protein shown is the DNA translation. The CDR3 DNA follows: TGTGCTCTTGGGGAACTAAGGACTGGGGATAAGAAGTACACCGATAAACTCATCTTT. It is translated as CALGELRTGDKKYTDKLIF. The chain recombines TRDV1 with TRDJ1, with 7 bases matching TRDD3. This CDR3 has 19 amino acids. The J segment lost 0 bases and the V segment lost 0 bases, leaving 13 bases of the junction unmatched. CDR1 and CDR2 from the germline V gene are TSWWSYY and QGS.

This clone was detected ten times or more. It is likely a read error: a sequence one base away is far more abundant. Other nucleotide sequences in the sample specify the same CDR3. The chain links TRDV1 to TRDJ1, with D perhaps matching TRDD2 (7 bases). TCRdb leaves out the J gene; it was filled in here by matching the DNA to germline. CDR3 length equals 23 residues. CDR1 TSWWSYY and CDR2 QGS come from the germline V gene. In DNA form, the CDR3 reads TGTGCCCTTGGGGAACCGTTTCCTACTACCGGCCTCTGGGGCTGGGGACACACCGATAAACTCATCTTT. It translates to CALGEPFPTTGLWGWGHTDKLIF.

This clone was seen a few times. The protein recorded in TCRdb matches a much larger clone and deviates from this DNA's translation at residue 18, suggesting a read error; the protein here is obtained by translating the DNA. CDR3 sequence: CALGEPKKWVWGPYTDKPIF. DNA for the CDR3: TGTGCTCTTGGGGAACCCAAAAAGTGGGTCTGGGGACCGTACACCGATAAACCCATCTTT. The J segment was not called; the V segment is TRDV1; TRDD3 is taken as the D call from the table, unchecked against the DNA. The CDR3 covers 20 residues. Per the germline V gene, CDR1 is TSWWSYY and CDR2 is QGS.

Regarding this clone: The protein given by TCRdb reflects a much larger clone and differs at residues 13 and 19 from this DNA's translation, likely from a read error; the protein shown is the DNA's translation. The V call is TRDV3, the J call TRDJ1; TRDD3 aligns across 7 bases. This CDR3 spans 23 amino acids. With 1 base clipped from V and 7 bases from J, the junction kept 39 bases outside the gene matches. The germline V gene has CDR1 TVYSNPD and CDR2 GDNSRS (reference sequence). CDR3 region: CAFKKVLGPQGDEYPRYTGKLIF. CDR3 sequence (DNA): TGTGCCTTTAAGAAGGTGTTGGGCCCCCAGGGGGATGAATATCCTAGGTACACTGGTAAACTCATCTTT. Supplemented by reference TRDV3 and TRDJ1, the full variable domain reads CDKVTQSSPDQTVASGSEVVLLCTYDTVYSNPDLFWYRIRPDYSFQFVFYGDNSRSEGADFTQGRFSVKHILTQKAFHLVISPVRTEDSATYYCAFKKVLGPQGDEYPRYTGKLIFGKGTRVTVEP.

About this clone: TCRdb's protein for this DNA is that of a much larger clone and differs from the translation at residue 9, likely a read error; the protein shown is the DNA translation. The chain carries TRDV1 and TRDJ1, with TRDD3 identical over 12 bases. Germline V gene lookup returns CDR1 TSWWSYY and CDR2 QGS. J was trimmed by 0 bases and V by 1 base; bases with no gene match: 33. CDR3 length: 27 amino acids. As DNA, the CDR3 is TGTGCTCTTGGGGAACCATCAGTTAACGCGTTTAGGAGCGAACAACTGGGGGATACCTGGTACACCGATAAACTCATCTTT. Protein: CALGEPSVNAFRSEQLGDTWYTDKLIF.

Note on this clone: A far more abundant clone sits one base away, making this likely a read error. Other DNA sequences in the same sample also yield this CDR3. V and J are TRDV2 and TRDJ1, with 8 bases that match TRDD3. No J segment appears in TCRdb, so it was assigned here by matching the sequence to germline. The J segment lost 0 bases and the V segment lost 2 bases, leaving 19 bases of the junction unmatched. Germline CDR1 and CDR2: GEAIGNYY and EKD. The CDR3 is made up of 20 amino acids. The DNA for the CDR3 is TGTGCCTGTGACATCGACCGGCCTCGGGGGGATAGAAAGTACACCGATAAACTCATCTTT. Protein product: CACDIDRPRGDRKYTDKLIF.

On this clone: The protein given by TCRdb reflects a much larger clone and differs at residue 15 from this DNA's translation, likely from a read error; the protein shown is the DNA's translation. V gene assignment gives TRDV1, but the J gene was left uncalled; the tabulated D call, TRDD3, remains unverified against the DNA. The germline V gene has CDR1 TSWWSYY and CDR2 QGS. This CDR3 has 17 amino acids. The CDR3 DNA reads as TGTGCTCTTGGGGGGCGACTGGGGGATAGTTACTCCGATAAACCCATCTTT. Translation: CALGGRLGDSYSDKPIF.

This clone was detected many times. A far larger clone is off by one base, so a read error is likely. Distinct nucleotide sequences in the sample also encode this CDR3. The rearrangement uses TRDV3 and TRDJ1, with D unresolved. Germline CDR1 and CDR2: TVYSNPD and GDNSRS (reference sequence). This CDR3 has 12 amino acids. This CDR3 reads CALQVDTDKLIF. Written as DNA, the CDR3 is TGTGCCCTTCAGGTGGACACCGATAAACTCATCTTC.

Only a few counts were recorded for this clone. With a far larger clone one base away, a read error is the likely cause. The same CDR3 is also encoded by other DNA sequences in this sample. This CDR3 reads CALGESTLLYFVRGVLYPAQLFF. CDR3 in DNA: TGTGCTCTTGGGGAATCCACCCTGCTTTACTTCGTACGGGGGGTGCTTTACCCAGCACAACTCTTCTTT. This chain uses TRDV1 with TRDJ2; weak D call: TRDD3 (5 bases). The J gene comes from matching the DNA to germline here; TCRdb lacks it. The V gene's germline CDR1 is TSWWSYY and CDR2 QGS. This CDR3 region has 23 residues. Between the trimmed V and J ends, which lost 2 bases and 6 bases, there was a span of 37 bases.

This clone was observed a few times. TCRdb attributes to this sequence the protein of a much larger clone, which differs from the DNA translation at residue 9; a read error is likely, and the protein displayed is translated from the DNA. The CDR3 spells CALGELAAPPPGDKLIF. CDR3 sequence (DNA): TGTGCTCTTGGGGAACTAGCCGCTCCACCTCCCGGGGATAAACTCATCTTT. V gene TRDV1 combines with J gene TRDJ1; D not resolved. The germline V gene encodes CDR1 TSWWSYY and CDR2 QGS. V dropped 0 bases and J dropped 5 bases, with 19 bases sitting between them. This CDR3 is built from 17 residues.

Comments on this clone: The TCRdb protein comes from a much larger clone and disagrees with this DNA's translation at residue 16, likely due to a read error; the protein given here is derived from the DNA. V gene TRDV1 combines with J gene TRDJ1; perhaps TRDD2 as D (6 bases). The J gene, not given by TCRdb, was assigned here from a germline match of the nucleotide sequence. Per germline, CDR1 TSWWSYY and CDR2 QGS. CDR3 size: 19 residues. The CDR3 protein is CALGSSFPGHPAHTDRLIF. The CDR3 coding sequence is TGTGCTCTTGGATCTTCCTTCCCCGGTCATCCCGCCCACACCGATAGACTCATCTTT.

This clone has a count of ten or more. TCRdb's protein, taken from a much larger clone, differs from this DNA's translation at residue 16, likely owing to a read error; the protein displayed comes from the DNA. V is TRDV1 and J is TRDJ1, with 10 nucleotides matching TRDD3. CDR1 and CDR2 from the germline V gene are TSWWSYY and QGS. With V trimmed by 2 bases and J by 3 bases, 21 bases remained unmatched. This CDR3 is built from 21 residues. The CDR3 DNA reads as TGTGCTCTTGGGGAAGTGAAGGTACTGGGGGATTGGCCCCCGTACGCCGATAAACTCATCTTT. It encodes CALGEVKVLGDWPPYADKLIF.

This clone was detected many times. TCRdb's protein for this DNA is that of a much larger clone and differs from the translation at residue 5, likely a read error; the protein shown is the DNA translation. The chain employs TRDV1 and TRDJ1; 9 bases are a match to TRDD3. The J gene comes from matching the DNA to germline here; TCRdb lacks it. The junction had 34 bases not matched to a gene; V was cut back by 5 bases and J by 0 bases. This CDR3 contains 25 residues. Germline V lookup: CDR1 TSWWSYY, CDR2 QGS. The CDR3 loop reads CALGRPFPFFPPHLVGDKYTDKLIF. The CDR3 coding sequence is TGTGCTCTTGGGCGTCCTTTTCCCTTTTTTCCTCCCCATTTGGTGGGGGATAAATACACCGATAAACTCATCTTT.

In this sample, this clone turned up a few times. The protein recorded in TCRdb matches a much larger clone and deviates from this DNA's translation at residue 9, suggesting a read error; the protein here is obtained by translating the DNA. The chain has TRDV1 and TRDJ1, with a possible D match to TRDD3 (5 bases). The CDR3 extends over 18 amino acids. The ends were cut back, 4 bases at V and 0 bases at J, with 21 bases in the middle. The germline CDR1 and CDR2 sequences are TSWWSYY and QGS. The CDR3 bases are TGTGCTCTTGGGGGGAGAGGGTGGAGGATAACAAACACCGATAAACTCATCTTT. Translating gives CALGGRGWRITNTDKLIF.

About this clone itself: It is likely a read error: a sequence one base away is far more abundant. Other DNA sequences of this sample code for an identical CDR3. This chain uses TRDV1 with TRDJ1; 10 nucleotides agree with TRDD3. TCRdb leaves out the J gene; it was filled in here by matching the DNA to germline. CDR3 length: 20 residues. The V and J ends lost 5 bases and 0 bases, in that order; junction bases with no gene match: 18. Looked up from germline, CDR1 is TSWWSYY and CDR2 is QGS. The CDR3 DNA reads TGTGCTCTTGGGAACAAAAGGGGGCTACTGGGGGATTTAAACACCGATAAACTCATCTTT. Translating it yields CALGNKRGLLGDLNTDKLIF.

As regards this clone: The protein TCRdb lists belongs to a much larger clone and differs from this DNA's translation at residue 14, which points to a read error; the protein shown is made from the DNA. The V gene is TRDV1, the J gene TRDJ1; a weak D match, TRDD3 (5 bases). As TCRdb names no J gene, one was assigned here on the basis of a DNA match to germline. The CDR3 totals 25 residues. Germline CDR1 TSWWSYY, CDR2 QGS. The germline V and J ends were trimmed by 5 bases and 0 bases, with 43 bases remaining between them. The CDR3 region has the DNA TGTGCTCTTGGGACTCAAGGCCTTTCACCTTTTTTCTGGAGGATAACATCTGGATACACCGATAAACTCATCTTT. Its protein is CALGTQGLSPFFWRITSGYTDKLIF.

This clone was seen ten or more times. A read error likely explains why the TCRdb protein, taken from a much larger clone, differs from this DNA's translation at residue 3; the protein shown is translated from the DNA. This chain connects TRDV1 to TRDJ1, with a weak D call TRDD3 (6 bases). CDR3 length: 13 residues. From germline, CDR1 is TSWWSYY and CDR2 QGS. CDR3 amino acids: CAPGAITTDKLIF. CDR3 DNA sequence: TGTGCTCCTGGGGCCATAACCACAGATAAACTCATCTTT.